This T cell receptor (beta chain) comes out of a study of cytomegalovirus exposure and HLA in healthy donors. Overall study: Counted in an early data release were approximately 85 million unique TCRs from HLA-typed donors.

With 60 Vbeta and 13 Jbeta primers, the PCR was carried out. Profiling relied on immunoSEQ multiplex PCR, and the TCRdb table lists in-frame clones only, not all of them. The sample yields about 170,000 clones, around 78% seen once. Those who donated were healthy bone marrow donors. V was shortened by 3 bases and J by 1 base, with 25 bases between the two germline ends. This CDR3 is built from 19 residues. Germline CDR1 and CDR2: SGHRS and YFSETQ. This clonotype originated in a woman aged 30 to 39 in good health and CMV-seropositive. The sample was PBMCs. This chain links TRBV5-1 with TRBJ1-1; D not resolved. The CDR3 loop reads CASSSDVLSGRRRNTEAFF. The DNA for the CDR3 is TGCGCCAGCAGCTCCGACGTCCTATCGGGGAGAAGGAGGAACACTGAAGCTTTCTTT. The whole variable domain, filled in from reference TRBV5-1 and TRBJ1-1, reads KAGVTQTPRYLIKTRGQQVTLSCSPISGHRSVSWYQQTPGQGLQFLFEYFSETQRNKGNFPGRFSGRQFSNSRSEMNVSTLELGDSALYLCASSSDVLSGRRRNTEAFFGQGTRLTVV.